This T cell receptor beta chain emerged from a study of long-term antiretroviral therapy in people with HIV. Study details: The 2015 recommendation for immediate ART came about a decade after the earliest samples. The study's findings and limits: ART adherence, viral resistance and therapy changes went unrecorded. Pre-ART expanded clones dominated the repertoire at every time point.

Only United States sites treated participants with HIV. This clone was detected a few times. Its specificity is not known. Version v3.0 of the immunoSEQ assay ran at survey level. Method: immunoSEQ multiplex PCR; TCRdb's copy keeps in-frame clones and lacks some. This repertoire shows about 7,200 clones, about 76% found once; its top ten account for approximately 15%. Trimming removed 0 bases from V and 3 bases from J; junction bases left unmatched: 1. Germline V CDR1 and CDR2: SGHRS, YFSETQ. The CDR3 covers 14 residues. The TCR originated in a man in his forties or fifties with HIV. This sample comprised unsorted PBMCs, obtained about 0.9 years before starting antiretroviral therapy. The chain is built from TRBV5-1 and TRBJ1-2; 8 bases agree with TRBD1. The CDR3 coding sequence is TGCGCCAGCAGCTTGGAGACAGGGGACTATGGCTACACCTTC. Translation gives CASSLETGDYGYTF.